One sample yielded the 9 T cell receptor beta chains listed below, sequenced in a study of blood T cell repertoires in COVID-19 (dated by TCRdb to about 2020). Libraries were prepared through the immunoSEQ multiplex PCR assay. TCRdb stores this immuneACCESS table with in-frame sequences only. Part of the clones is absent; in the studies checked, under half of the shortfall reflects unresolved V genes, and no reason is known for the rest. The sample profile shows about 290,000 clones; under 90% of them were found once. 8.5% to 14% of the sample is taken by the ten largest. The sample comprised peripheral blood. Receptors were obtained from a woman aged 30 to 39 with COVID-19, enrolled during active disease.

The CDR3 here is CASTPGLARYNEQFF. The CDR3 region has the DNA TGTGCCAGCACCCCGGGACTAGCAAGATACAATGAGCAGTTCTTC. This chain connects TRBV3-1 (or the pseudogene TRBV3-2) to TRBJ2-1, with 9 positions matching TRBD2. Unmatched junction bases numbered 8, after V lost 7 bases and J lost 4 bases. This CDR3 comprises 15 residues. Germline V gene sequence: CDR1 LGHDT, CDR2 YNNKEL (reference sequence).

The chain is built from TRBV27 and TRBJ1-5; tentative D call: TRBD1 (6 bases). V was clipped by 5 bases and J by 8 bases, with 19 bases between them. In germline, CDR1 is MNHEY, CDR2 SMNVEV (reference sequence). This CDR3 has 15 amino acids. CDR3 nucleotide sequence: TGTGCCAGCAGTGTTTACAGGGATGAAAGTAAGCCCCAGCATTTT. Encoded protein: CASSVYRDESKPQHF.

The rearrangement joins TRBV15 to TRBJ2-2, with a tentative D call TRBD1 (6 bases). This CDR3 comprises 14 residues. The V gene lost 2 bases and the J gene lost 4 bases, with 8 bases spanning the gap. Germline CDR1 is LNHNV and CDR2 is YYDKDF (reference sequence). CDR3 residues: CATSRLTGTGELFF. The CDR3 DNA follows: TGTGCCACCAGCAGACTGACAGGCACCGGGGAGCTGTTTTTT. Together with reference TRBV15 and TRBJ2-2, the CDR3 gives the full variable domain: DAMVIQNPRYQVTQFGKPVTLSCSQTLNHNVMYWYQQKSSQAPKLLFHYYDKDFNNEADTPDNFQSRRPNTSFCFLDIRSPGLGDTAMYLCATSRLTGTGELFFGEGSRLTVL.

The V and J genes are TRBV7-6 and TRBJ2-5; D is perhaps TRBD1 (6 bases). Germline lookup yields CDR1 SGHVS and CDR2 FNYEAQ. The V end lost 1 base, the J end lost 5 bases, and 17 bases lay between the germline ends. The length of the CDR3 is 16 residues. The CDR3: CASSLGLGGSSETQYF. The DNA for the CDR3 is TGTGCCAGCAGCTTAGGGCTTGGGGGCTCGTCGGAGACCCAGTACTTC.

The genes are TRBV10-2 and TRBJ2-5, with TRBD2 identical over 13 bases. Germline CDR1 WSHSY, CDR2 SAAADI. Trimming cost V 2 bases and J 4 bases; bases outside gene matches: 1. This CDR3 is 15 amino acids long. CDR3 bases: TGCGCCAGCAGTGAGACTAGCGGGGGGGTAGAGACCCAGTACTTC. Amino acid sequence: CASSETSGGVETQYF.

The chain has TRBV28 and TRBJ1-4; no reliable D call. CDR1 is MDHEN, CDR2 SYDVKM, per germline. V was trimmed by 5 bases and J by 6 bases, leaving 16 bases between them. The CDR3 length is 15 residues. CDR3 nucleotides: TGTGCCAGCAGTGCCCCTCCAAAGGCGGATGAAAAACTGTTTTTT. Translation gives CASSAPPKADEKLFF.

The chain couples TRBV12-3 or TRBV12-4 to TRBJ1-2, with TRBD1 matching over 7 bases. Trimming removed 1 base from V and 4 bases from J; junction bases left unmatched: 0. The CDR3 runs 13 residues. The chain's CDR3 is CASSLGDSYGYTF. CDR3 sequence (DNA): TGTGCCAGCAGTTTAGGGGACAGCTATGGCTACACCTTC.

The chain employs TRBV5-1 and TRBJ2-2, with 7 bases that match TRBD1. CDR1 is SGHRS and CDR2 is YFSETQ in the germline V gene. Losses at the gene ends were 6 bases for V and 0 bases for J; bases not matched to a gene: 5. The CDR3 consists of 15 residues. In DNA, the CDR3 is TGCGCCAGCACAAGGGACAGCGCGAACACCGGGGAGCTGTTTTTT. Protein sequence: CASTRDSANTGELFF.

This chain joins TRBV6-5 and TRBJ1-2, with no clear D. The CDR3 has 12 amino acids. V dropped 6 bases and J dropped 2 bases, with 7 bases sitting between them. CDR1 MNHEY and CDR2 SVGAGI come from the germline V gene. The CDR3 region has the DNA TGTGCCAGCAGGAGGAAGAACTATGGCTACACCTTC. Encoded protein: CASRRKNYGYTF.